This T cell receptor beta chain comes out of a study of blood T cell repertoires in COVID-19 (dated by TCRdb to the early 2020s). Background on the whole study: Collaborator samples came from the United States, Italy and Spain and covered acute and convalescent phases of COVID-19. A freely available public database, intended as a resource for researchers studying the immune response to SARS-CoV-2, is where the repertoires were released. Subjects who had been exposed to COVID-19, were actively infected with it, or had recovered from it provided the deeply sampled blood TCRbeta repertoires that made up the dataset. Sample metadata almost always included a de-identified subject ID, COVID-19 status, age in years and sex. The prospective study material was composed of cDNA or gDNA derived from T cells, B-cell-depleted T cells, or PBMCs. Where available, HLA class I and class II types were taken from metadata supplied by the sample provider and were not determined by assay-based typing. The samples were drawn from two sources: the first 160 participants of the ongoing ImmuneRACE study, and fewer than 1,500 subjects contributed by 6 global collaborators.

On this clone: Its recognized antigen is unknown. Per-nucleotide qualities are absent, and no much larger clonotype sits a single base away.

Collaborating institutions collected whole blood in K2EDTA tubes following their own protocols. Collaborator samples were shipped for TCRbeta analysis as frozen whole blood, isolated PBMCs, or DNA extracted from either sample type. At the junction V is shortened by 4 bases and J by 1 base; bases outside the gene matches: 2. CDR1 and CDR2 are drawn from the germline V gene: SGHVS, FQNEAQ. The CDR3 has 14 amino acids, counting the end cysteine and phenylalanine. CDR3 DNA only is kept here, 42 bases in frame from base 1. The paper's findings and limits, for the study overall: How much clinical and demographic metadata was included differed by source and by participant, and the metadata was provided uncurated.

TCRbeta CDR3 regions were amplified from genomic DNA using the immunoSEQ Assay, a bias-controlled multiplex PCR. The original methods were these. Nucleated cell counts per sample were estimated from amplification of reference gene primers within the assay. Sequence reads were collapsed and filtered to measure the absolute abundance of every unique TCRbeta CDR3 rearrangement. For each sample, productive Simpson clonality was calculated as the square root of Simpson's diversity index over productive rearrangements. The source is immuneACCESS, and TCRdb retained only in-frame sequences with V and J called. Part of the clones is not carried over; for the studies checked, unresolved V genes explain less than half of this, and the remainder is unexplained. The DNA gave D and trimming, while V, J and clone size come from that table. This sample is represented by some 120,000 clones; roughly four fifths of them were singletons. The ten largest clones represent about a tenth of the sample.

The sequence was collected from a human donor in a cohort sampled during active COVID-19. The chain uses TRBV7-8 and TRBJ1-1, and TRBD1 matches 8 of the central bases. The specimen was peripheral blood. The nucleotides are TGTGCCAGCAGCTCGGACAGGGAGAACACTGAAGCTTTCTTT. Translated, it gives CASSSDRENTEAFF.